This TCR beta chain was identified in a study of blood T cell repertoires in COVID-19. CDR1 and CDR2 (germline): KGHSH, LQKENI. The CDR3 runs to 14 residues. The germline V and J ends were trimmed by 3 bases and 4 bases, with 11 bases remaining between them. Clones were sequenced by immunoSEQ multiplex PCR, and TCRdb holds only the in-frame ones, with some missing. The data hold approximately 100,000 clones, with roughly 92% observed a single time. Material for sequencing was peripheral blood. The sequence came from a man between 65 and 80 years old with acute or convalescent COVID-19. J is TRBJ2-3 and V is TRBV18; tentatively, D is TRBD2 (6 bases). The CDR3 loop reads CASSPPGGPDTQYF. DNA for the CDR3: TGTGCCAGCTCACCGCCCGGAGGGCCAGATACGCAGTATTTT.